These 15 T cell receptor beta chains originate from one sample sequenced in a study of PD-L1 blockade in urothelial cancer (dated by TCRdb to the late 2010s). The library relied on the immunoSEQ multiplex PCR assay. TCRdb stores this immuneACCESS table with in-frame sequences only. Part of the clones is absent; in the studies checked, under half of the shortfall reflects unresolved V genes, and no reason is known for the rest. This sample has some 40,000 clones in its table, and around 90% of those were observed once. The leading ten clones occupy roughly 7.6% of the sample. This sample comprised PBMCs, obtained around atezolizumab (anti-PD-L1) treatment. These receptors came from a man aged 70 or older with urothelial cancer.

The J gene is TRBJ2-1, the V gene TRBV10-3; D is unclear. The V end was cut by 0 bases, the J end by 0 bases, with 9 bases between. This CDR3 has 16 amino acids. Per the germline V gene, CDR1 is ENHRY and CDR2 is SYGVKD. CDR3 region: CAISESPPSSYNEQFF. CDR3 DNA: TGTGCCATCAGTGAGTCACCACCTAGCTCCTACAATGAGCAGTTCTTC.

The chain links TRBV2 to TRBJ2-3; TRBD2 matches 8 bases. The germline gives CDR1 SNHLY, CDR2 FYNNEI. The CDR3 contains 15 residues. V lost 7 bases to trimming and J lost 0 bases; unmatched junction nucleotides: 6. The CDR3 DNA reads TGTGCCAGCACGGCTAGCGGGTTTAGCACAGATACGCAGTATTTT. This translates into CASTASGFSTDTQYF.

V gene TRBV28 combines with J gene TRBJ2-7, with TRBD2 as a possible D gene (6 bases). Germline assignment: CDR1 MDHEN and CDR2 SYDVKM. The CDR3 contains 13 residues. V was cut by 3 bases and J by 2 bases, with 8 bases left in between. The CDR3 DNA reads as TGTGCCAGCAGTTTCGGGGGACCCTACGAGCAGTACTTC. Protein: CASSFGGPYEQYF.

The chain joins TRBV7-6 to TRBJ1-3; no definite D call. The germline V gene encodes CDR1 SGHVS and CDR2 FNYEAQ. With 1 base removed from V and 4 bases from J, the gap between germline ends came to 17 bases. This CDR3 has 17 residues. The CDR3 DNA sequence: TGTGCCAGCAGCTTAGTCGTTGGAGGAATACCCGGAAACACCATATATTTT. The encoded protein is CASSLVVGGIPGNTIYF.

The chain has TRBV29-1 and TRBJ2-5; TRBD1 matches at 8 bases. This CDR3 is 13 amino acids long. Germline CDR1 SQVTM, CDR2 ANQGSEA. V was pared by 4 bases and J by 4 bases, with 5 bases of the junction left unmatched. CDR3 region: CSVGQGSGETQYF. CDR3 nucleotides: TGCAGCGTTGGACAGGGGAGTGGAGAGACCCAGTACTTC.

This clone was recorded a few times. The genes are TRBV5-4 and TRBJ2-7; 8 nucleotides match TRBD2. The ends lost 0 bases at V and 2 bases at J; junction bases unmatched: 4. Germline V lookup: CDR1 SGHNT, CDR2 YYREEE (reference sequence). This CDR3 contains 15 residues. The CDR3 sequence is CASSLASGGAYEQYF. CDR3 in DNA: TGTGCCAGCAGCTTGGCCTCGGGAGGGGCCTACGAGCAGTACTTC.

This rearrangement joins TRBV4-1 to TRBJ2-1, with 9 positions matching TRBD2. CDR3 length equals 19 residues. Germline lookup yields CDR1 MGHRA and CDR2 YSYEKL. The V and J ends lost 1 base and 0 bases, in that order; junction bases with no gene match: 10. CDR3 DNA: TGCGCCAGCAGCCAAGGACTAGCGGACCTTAGGAGCTCCTACAATGAGCAGTTCTTC. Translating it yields CASSQGLADLRSSYNEQFF.

The CDR3 is CAWSPLTGNTGELFF. Here the CDR3 DNA reads TGTGCCTGGAGCCCCCTCACAGGCAACACCGGGGAGCTGTTTTTT. V is TRBV30 and J is TRBJ2-2; D perhaps matches TRBD1 (5 bases). The CDR3 consists of 15 residues. Per the germline V gene, CDR1 is GTSNPN and CDR2 is SVGIG (reference sequence). V was shortened by 3 bases and J by 2 bases, with 13 bases between the two germline ends.

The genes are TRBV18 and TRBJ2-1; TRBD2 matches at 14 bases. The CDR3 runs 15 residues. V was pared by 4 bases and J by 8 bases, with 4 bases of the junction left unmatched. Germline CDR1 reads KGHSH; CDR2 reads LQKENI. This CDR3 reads CASSLRGLAGDEQFF. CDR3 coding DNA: TGTGCCAGCTCACTAAGGGGACTAGCGGGAGATGAGCAGTTCTTC.

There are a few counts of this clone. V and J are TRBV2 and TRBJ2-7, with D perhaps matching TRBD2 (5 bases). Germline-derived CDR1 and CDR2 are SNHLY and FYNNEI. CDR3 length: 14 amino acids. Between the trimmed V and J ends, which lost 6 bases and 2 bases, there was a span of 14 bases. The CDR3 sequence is CASRAVGVPYEQYF. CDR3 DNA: TGTGCCAGCAGGGCAGTCGGGGTCCCCTACGAGCAGTACTTC.

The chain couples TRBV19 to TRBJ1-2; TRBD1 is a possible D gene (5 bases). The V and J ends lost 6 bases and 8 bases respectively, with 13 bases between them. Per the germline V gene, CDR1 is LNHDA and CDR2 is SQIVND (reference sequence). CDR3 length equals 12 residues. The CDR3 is CASSLGLGGYTF. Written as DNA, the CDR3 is TGTGCCAGTAGCCTGGGACTCGGCGGCTACACCTTC.

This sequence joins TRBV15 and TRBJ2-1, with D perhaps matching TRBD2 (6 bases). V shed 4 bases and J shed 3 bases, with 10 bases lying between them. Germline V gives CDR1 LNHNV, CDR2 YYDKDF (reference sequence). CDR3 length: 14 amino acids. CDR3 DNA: TGTGCCACCAGCACCCAGACTAGCTACAATGAGCAGTTCTTC. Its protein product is CATSTQTSYNEQFF.

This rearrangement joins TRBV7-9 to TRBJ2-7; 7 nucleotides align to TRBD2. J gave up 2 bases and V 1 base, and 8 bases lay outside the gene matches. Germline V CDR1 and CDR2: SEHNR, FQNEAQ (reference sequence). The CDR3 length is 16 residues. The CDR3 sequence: CASSLGLGTKTYEQYF. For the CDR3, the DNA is TGTGCCAGCAGCTTAGGGCTCGGGACTAAAACCTACGAGCAGTACTTC.

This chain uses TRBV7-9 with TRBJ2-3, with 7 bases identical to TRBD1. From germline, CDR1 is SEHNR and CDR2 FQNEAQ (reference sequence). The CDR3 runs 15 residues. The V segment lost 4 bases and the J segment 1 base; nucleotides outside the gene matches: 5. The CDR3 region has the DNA TGTGCCAGCAGCTCCCGGGACAGCCGCACAGATACGCAGTATTTT. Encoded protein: CASSSRDSRTDTQYF.

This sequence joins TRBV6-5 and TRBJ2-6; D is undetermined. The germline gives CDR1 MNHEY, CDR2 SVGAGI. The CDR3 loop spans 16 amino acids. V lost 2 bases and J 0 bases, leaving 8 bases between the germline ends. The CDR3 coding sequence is TGTGCCAGCAGTTACGCCCTTAGCTCTGGGGCCAACGTCCTGACTTTC. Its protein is CASSYALSSGANVLTF.